This TCR beta chain stems from a study of graft-versus-host responses after intestinal transplantation. About the research overall: Recipients received multivisceral, liver-intestinal, or isolated intestinal transplants. Tacrolimus plus steroids were given to all recipients for roughly 3 years, preceded by anti-thymocyte globulin induction.

This CDR3 spans 9 amino acids. Germline-derived CDR1 and CDR2 are MDHEN and SYDVKM. Study-wide results and limits: Some patients had graft-donor T cell macrochimerism. In their allografts, the ratios of graft-versus-host to host-versus-graft T cell clones were high.

Details on this clone: Its antigen remains unknown.

Clones were sequenced by immunoSEQ multiplex PCR, and TCRdb holds only the in-frame ones, with some missing. The data contain 20,000 to 30,000 clones, roughly nine tenths of them singletons. The J gene is TRBJ2-1, the V gene TRBV28, with no clear D. The material was PBMCs, obtained approximately 39 days after intestinal transplant. The sequence was obtained from a human patient who received an intestinal transplant, so some T cells may come from the graft donor. This CDR3 reads CAPPNEQFF. The CDR3 nucleotides read TGTGCTCCGCCCAATGAGCAGTTCTTC.